A single TCR beta chain is shown here with its context. Its antigen is as yet unknown. Germline lookup yields CDR1 LNHDA and CDR2 SQIVND (reference sequence). The CDR3 is made up of 15 amino acids. V trimming: 4 bases; J trimming: 2 bases; junction bases outside the gene matches: 7. The data were obtained in a study of T cell responses to AZD1222 COVID-19 vaccine. TCRdb's table, derived via immunoSEQ multiplex PCR, lists solely in-frame clones and lacks some. The sample comprises about 97,000 clones, roughly 84% of which are singletons, and about 15% rests with the top ten. Study outcomes and limitations: Females outnumbered males among donors, who were mostly white British; clonal diversity was possibly underestimated. Repertoires were obtained solely post-peak T cell response. Baseline seropositives among AZD1222 recipients totaled only five to seven.

This specimen consisted of peripheral blood, obtained on day 0 of AZD1222 vaccination. The receptor was isolated from an adult in good health. The chain has TRBV19 and TRBJ2-7, with 8 bases that match TRBD1. CDR3 nucleotides: TGTGCCAGTAGTAGACACCCGGGACAGGCCTACGAGCAGTACTTC. Its protein is CASSRHPGQAYEQYF.